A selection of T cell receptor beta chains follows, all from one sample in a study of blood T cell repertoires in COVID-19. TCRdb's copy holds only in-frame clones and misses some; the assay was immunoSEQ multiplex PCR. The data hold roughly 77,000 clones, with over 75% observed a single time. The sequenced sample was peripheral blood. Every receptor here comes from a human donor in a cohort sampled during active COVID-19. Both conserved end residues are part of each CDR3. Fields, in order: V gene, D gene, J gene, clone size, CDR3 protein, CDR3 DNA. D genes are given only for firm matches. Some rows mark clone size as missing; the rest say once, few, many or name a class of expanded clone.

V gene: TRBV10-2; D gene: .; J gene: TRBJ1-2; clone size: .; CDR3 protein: CASSETGYGYTF; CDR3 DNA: TGCGCCAGCTCAGAGACAGGCTATGGCTACACCTTC
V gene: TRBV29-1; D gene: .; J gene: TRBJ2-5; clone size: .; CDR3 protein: CSVDSSRAQYF; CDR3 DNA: TGCAGCGTTGACAGTTCTCGGGCCCAGTACTTC
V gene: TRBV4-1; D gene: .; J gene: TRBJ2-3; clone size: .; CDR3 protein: CASSLGLSTDTQYF; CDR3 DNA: TGCGCCAGCAGCCTCGGTCTGAGCACAGATACGCAGTATTTT
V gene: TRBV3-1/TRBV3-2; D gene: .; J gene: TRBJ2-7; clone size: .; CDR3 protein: CASSQASLGEQYF; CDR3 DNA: TGTGCCAGCAGCCAAGCTAGCCTAGGCGAGCAGTACTTC
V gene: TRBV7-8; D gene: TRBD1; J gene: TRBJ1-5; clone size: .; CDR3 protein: CASSLGQGADNQPQHF; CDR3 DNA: TGTGCCAGCAGCTTAGGACAGGGGGCGGACAATCAGCCCCAGCATTTT
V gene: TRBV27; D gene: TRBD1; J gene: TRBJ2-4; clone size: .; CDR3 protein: CASSPTRQGIQYF; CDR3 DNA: TGTGCCAGCAGTCCTACCAGACAGGGCATTCAGTACTTC
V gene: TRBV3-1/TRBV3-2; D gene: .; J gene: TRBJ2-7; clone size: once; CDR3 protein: CASSLILGGRDEQYF; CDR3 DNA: TGTGCCAGCAGCCTCATCCTCGGGGGTAGGGACGAGCAGTACTTC
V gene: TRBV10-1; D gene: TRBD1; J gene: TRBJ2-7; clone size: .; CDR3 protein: CATATGDEQYF; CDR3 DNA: TGCGCCACCGCGACAGGGGACGAGCAGTACTTC
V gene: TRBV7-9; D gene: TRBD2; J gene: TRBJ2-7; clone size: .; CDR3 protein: CASSFAGGGQYF; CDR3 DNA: TGTGCCAGCAGCTTTGCGGGGGGCGGGCAGTACTTC
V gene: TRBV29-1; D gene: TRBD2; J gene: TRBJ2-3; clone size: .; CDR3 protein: CSVPLAGSPGTQYF; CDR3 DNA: TGCAGCGTTCCACTAGCGGGGAGTCCTGGTACGCAGTATTTT
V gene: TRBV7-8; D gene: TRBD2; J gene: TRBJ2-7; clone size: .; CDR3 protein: CASSLASRREHGDEQYF; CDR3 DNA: TGTGCCAGCAGCTTAGCGTCTCGGCGGGAGCATGGTGACGAGCAGTACTTC
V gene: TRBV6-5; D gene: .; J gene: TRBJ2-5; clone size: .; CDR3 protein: CASTRGVSQRETQYF; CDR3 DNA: TGTGCCAGCACCCGGGGAGTCTCACAACGAGAGACCCAGTACTTC
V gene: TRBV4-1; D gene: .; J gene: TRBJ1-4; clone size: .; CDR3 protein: CASSQDWRGSHEKLFF; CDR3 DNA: TGCGCCAGCAGCCAAGATTGGAGGGGAAGTCATGAAAAACTGTTTTTT
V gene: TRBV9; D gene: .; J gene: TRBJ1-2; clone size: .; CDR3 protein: CASSQFEGLGYTF; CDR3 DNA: TGTGCCAGCAGCCAATTTGAGGGCTTGGGCTACACCTTC
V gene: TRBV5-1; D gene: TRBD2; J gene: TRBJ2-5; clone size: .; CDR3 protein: CASSLVVAGDLQETQYF; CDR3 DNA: TGCGCCAGCAGCTTGGTGGTAGCGGGAGACCTCCAAGAGACCCAGTACTTC
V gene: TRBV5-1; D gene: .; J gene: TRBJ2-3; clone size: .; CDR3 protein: CASSFGTRGTDTQYF; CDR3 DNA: TGCGCCAGCAGCTTCGGGACACGAGGCACAGATACGCAGTATTTT
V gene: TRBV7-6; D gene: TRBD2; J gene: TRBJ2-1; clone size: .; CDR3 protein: CASSLAASGVNEQFF; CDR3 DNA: TGTGCCAGCAGCTTAGCGGCTAGCGGAGTCAATGAGCAGTTCTTC
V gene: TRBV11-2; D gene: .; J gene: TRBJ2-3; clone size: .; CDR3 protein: CASSFGTSTDTQYF; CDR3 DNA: TGTGCCAGCAGCTTCGGGACTAGCACAGATACGCAGTATTTT
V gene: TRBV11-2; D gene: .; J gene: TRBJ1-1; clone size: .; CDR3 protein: CASSSSFMNTEAFF; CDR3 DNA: TGTGCCAGCAGCTCTTCCTTTATGAACACTGAAGCTTTCTTT
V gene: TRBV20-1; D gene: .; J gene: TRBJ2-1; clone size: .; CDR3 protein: CSASPRTINYNEQFF; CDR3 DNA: TGCAGTGCTAGTCCTAGGACTATAAACTACAATGAGCAGTTCTTC
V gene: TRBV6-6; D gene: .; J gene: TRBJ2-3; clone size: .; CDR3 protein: CASSYQTGRDTQYF; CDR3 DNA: TGTGCCAGCAGTTACCAGACAGGCAGAGATACGCAGTATTTT
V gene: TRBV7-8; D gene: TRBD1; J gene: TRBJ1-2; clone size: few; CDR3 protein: CASSSFRQGSYTF; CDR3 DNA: TGTGCCAGCAGCTCCTTTAGACAGGGTAGCTACACCTTC
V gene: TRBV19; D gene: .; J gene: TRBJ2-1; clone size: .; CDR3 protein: CASSTGYSSYNEQFF; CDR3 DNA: TGTGCCAGTAGTACAGGGTACAGCTCCTACAATGAGCAGTTCTTC
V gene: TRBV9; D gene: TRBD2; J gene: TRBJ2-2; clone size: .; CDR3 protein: CASSAGLAGELFF; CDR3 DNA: TGTGCCAGCAGCGCGGGACTAGCCGGGGAGCTGTTTTTT
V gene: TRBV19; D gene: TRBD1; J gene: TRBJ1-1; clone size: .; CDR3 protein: CASRTGTALSEAFF; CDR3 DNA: TGTGCCAGTAGAACCGGGACAGCCCTTTCGGAAGCTTTCTTT
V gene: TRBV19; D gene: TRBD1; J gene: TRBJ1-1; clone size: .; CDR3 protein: CASSIGQGGPINTEAFF; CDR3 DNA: TGTGCCAGTAGTATTGGACAGGGTGGCCCTATCAACACTGAAGCTTTCTTT
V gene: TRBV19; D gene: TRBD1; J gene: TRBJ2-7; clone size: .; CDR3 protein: CASTGQGSDEQYF; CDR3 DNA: TGTGCCAGTACGGGACAGGGCAGCGACGAGCAGTACTTC
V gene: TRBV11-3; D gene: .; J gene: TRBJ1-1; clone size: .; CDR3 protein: CASSSRAGDTEAFF; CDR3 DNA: TGTGCCAGCAGCTCCCGGGCAGGGGACACTGAAGCTTTCTTT
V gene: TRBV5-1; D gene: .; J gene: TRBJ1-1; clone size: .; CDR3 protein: CASRAEGSGTEAFF; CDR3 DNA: TGCGCCAGCAGAGCAGAAGGGTCGGGGACTGAAGCTTTCTTT
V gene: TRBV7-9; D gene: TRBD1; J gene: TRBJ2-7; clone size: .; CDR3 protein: CASSTSQGGYEQYF; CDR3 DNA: TGTGCCAGCAGCACCTCACAGGGGGGCTACGAGCAGTACTTC
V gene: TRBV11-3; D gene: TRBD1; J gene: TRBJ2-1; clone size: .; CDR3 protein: CASSRDSVINEQFF; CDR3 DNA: TGTGCCAGCAGCCGGGACAGCGTTATCAATGAGCAGTTCTTC
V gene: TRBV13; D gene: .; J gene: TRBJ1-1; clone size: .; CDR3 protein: CATPGVGPEAFF; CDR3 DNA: TGTGCCACCCCGGGGGTCGGTCCTGAAGCTTTCTTT
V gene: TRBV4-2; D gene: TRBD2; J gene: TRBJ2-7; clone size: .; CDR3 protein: CASSQDRGGSAEQYF; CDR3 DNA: TGTGCCAGCAGCCAAGATCGGGGGGGATCGGCCGAGCAGTACTTC
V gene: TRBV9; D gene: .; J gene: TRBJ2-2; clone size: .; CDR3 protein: CASSALVRGYTGELFF; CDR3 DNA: TGTGCCAGCAGCGCTCTAGTAAGGGGCTACACCGGGGAGCTGTTTTTT
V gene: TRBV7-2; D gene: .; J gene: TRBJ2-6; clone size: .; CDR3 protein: CASSLAGSSGANVLTF; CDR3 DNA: TGTGCCAGCAGCTTAGCTGGCTCATCTGGGGCCAACGTCCTGACTTTC